This entry lists 21 T cell receptor beta chains sequenced from one sample in a study of cytomegalovirus exposure and HLA in healthy donors. PCR involved 60 Vbeta and 13 Jbeta primers. Generated by immunoSEQ multiplex PCR, the TCRdb table keeps only in-frame clones and is missing some. The data show 150,000 or so clones, roughly 80% seen once. Sequences were obtained from PBMCs. The receptors stem from a woman aged 18 to 35 in good health and CMV-seronegative.

V gene TRBV18 combines with J gene TRBJ2-1; D call uncertain. The ends were cut back, 2 bases at V and 4 bases at J, with 6 bases in the middle. The CDR3 runs 13 residues. Germline assignment: CDR1 KGHSH and CDR2 LQKENI. CDR3 nucleotide sequence: TGTGCCAGCTCACCAGAACGGTACAATGAGCAGTTCTTC. This sequence encodes CASSPERYNEQFF.

This clone was seen only a few times. The rearrangement joins TRBV15 to TRBJ1-4; D not resolved. This CDR3 region has 16 residues. Trimming removed 0 bases from V and 4 bases from J, with 12 bases in between. Per the germline V gene, CDR1 is LNHNV and CDR2 is YYDKDF (reference sequence). The CDR3 reads CATSRDERRLNEKLFF. CDR3 DNA: TGTGCCACCAGCAGAGATGAGCGGCGCCTTAATGAAAAACTGTTTTTT.

The chain couples TRBV19 to TRBJ2-5; 9 nucleotides align to TRBD2. Germline lookup yields CDR1 LNHDA and CDR2 SQIVND (reference sequence). This CDR3 is 15 amino acids long. V was pared by 5 bases and J by 5 bases, with 9 bases of the junction left unmatched. The CDR3 loop reads CASSGIAGDVETQYF. CDR3 DNA: TGTGCCAGTAGTGGGATAGCGGGAGATGTGGAGACCCAGTACTTC.

This chain joins TRBV11-1 and TRBJ2-1; D unresolved. CDR3 length: 15 residues. Per germline, CDR1 SGHAT and CDR2 FQDESV (reference sequence). The V end was cut by 6 bases, the J end by 7 bases, with 19 bases between. The CDR3 here is CASSDNPLLSNEQFF. The CDR3 DNA sequence: TGTGCCAGCAGTGACAACCCGCTTTTGTCTAATGAGCAGTTCTTC.

The chain uses TRBV5-1 and TRBJ2-1, with 9 nucleotides matching TRBD2. There are 14 residues in the CDR3. CDR1 and CDR2 (germline): SGHRS, YFSETQ. V trimming: 3 bases; J trimming: 8 bases; junction bases outside the gene matches: 6. This CDR3 is CASSYTSGSYEQFF. CDR3 nucleotides: TGCGCCAGCAGCTACACTAGCGGGTCCTATGAGCAGTTCTTC.

V gene TRBV30 combines with J gene TRBJ2-1; 7 bases are a match to TRBD2. Germline CDR1 reads GTSNPN; CDR2 reads SVGIG (reference sequence). This CDR3 has 15 amino acids. The junction had 9 bases not matched to a gene; V was cut back by 3 bases and J by 4 bases. CDR3 residues: CAWRAEAGSYNEQFF. The CDR3, as DNA: TGTGCCTGGAGGGCGGAAGCGGGATCGTACAATGAGCAGTTCTTC.

The V call is TRBV11-3, the J call TRBJ2-3; no definite D call. V gave up 0 bases and J gave up 10 bases, with 5 bases separating them. The CDR3 contains 11 residues. Germline CDR1 and CDR2: SGHNT and YENEEA. CDR3 residues: CASSLEGPQYF. CDR3 DNA: TGTGCCAGCAGCTTAGAGGGCCCGCAGTATTTT. The full variable domain, in which reference TRBV11-3 and TRBJ2-3 provide the parts outside the CDR3, is EAGVVQSPRYKIIEKKQPVAFWCNPISGHNTLYWYLQNLGQGPELLIRYENEEAVDDSQLPKDRFSAERLKGVDSTLKIQPAELGDSAVYLCASSLEGPQYFGPGTRLTVL.

This clone showed up just once. The chain employs TRBV5-5 and TRBJ1-2; weak D call: TRBD1 (5 bases). Germline loops: CDR1 SGHKS, CDR2 YYEKEE (reference sequence). Between the trimmed V and J ends, which lost 4 bases and 3 bases, there was a span of 16 bases. This CDR3 spans 15 amino acids. CDR3 residues: CASSPAFGTHYGYTF. The CDR3 DNA sequence: TGTGCCAGCAGCCCCGCGTTCGGGACTCACTATGGCTACACCTTC. Full variable domain (outside the CDR3, taken from reference TRBV5-5 and TRBJ1-2): DAGVTQSPTHLIKTRGQQVTLRCSPISGHKSVSWYQQVLGQGPQFIFQYYEKEERGRGNFPDRFSARQFPNYSSELNVNALLLGDSALYLCASSPAFGTHYGYTFGSGTRLTVV.

The chain recombines TRBV7-4 with TRBJ1-3; D ambiguous. Trimming cost V 4 bases and J 0 bases, with 28 bases left between them. CDR1 is SGHVT, CDR2 SQSDAQ, per germline. The CDR3 covers 21 residues. CDR3 nucleotides: TGTGCCAGCAGCTCTGGAGAGGGAGACACGAAAGAAATAAGCTCTGGAAACACCATATATTTT. Its translation: CASSSGEGDTKEISSGNTIYF.

The chain uses TRBV27 and TRBJ1-2; tentative D call: TRBD1 (5 bases). The CDR3 spans 14 residues. Germline assignment: CDR1 MNHEY and CDR2 SMNVEV (reference sequence). V was pared by 2 bases and J by 4 bases, with 11 bases between. CDR3 DNA sequence: TGTGCCAGCAGTTTACGGGGGAACAGCTATGGCTACACCTTC. It yields the protein CASSLRGNSYGYTF.

The sample holds one count of this clone. V gene TRBV6-4 combines with J gene TRBJ1-2, with a tentative D call TRBD1 (6 bases). The CDR3 runs to 15 residues. With 6 bases removed from V and 4 bases from J, the gap between germline ends came to 18 bases. Germline V gene data show CDR1 as MRHNA and CDR2 as SNTAGT. The CDR3 sequence is CASSHDSQGSYGYTF. In DNA, the CDR3 is TGTGCCAGCAGCCACGACTCGCAGGGGAGCTATGGCTACACCTTC.

A few counts support this clone. This chain uses TRBV11-2 with TRBJ1-1, with no clear D. The germline CDR1 and CDR2 sequences are SGHAT and FQNNGV. Trimming left V 1 base short and J 7 bases short, with 10 bases between. The CDR3 totals 13 residues. As DNA, the CDR3 is TGTGCCAGCAGCTTAGGTTCTGCCGGTGAAGCTTTCTTT. This codes for CASSLGSAGEAFF. Combining the CDR3 with reference TRBV11-2 and TRBJ1-1 gives the whole variable domain EAGVAQSPRYKIIEKRQSVAFWCNPISGHATLYWYQQILGQGPKLLIQFQNNGVVDDSQLPKDRFSAERLKGVDSTLKIQPAKLEDSAVYLCASSLGSAGEAFFGQGTRLTVV.

The chain uses TRBV5-1 and TRBJ2-7, with TRBD2 identical over 13 bases. The germline CDR1 and CDR2 sequences are SGHRS and YFSETQ. V was clipped by 5 bases and J by 5 bases; unmatched bases: 7. The CDR3 runs 15 residues. CDR3 nucleotide sequence: TGCGCCAGCAGGTGGGGACTAGCGGGAAGCGACGAGCAGTACTTC. It yields the protein CASRWGLAGSDEQYF.

This clone turned up a few times. The V gene is TRBV7-2, the J gene TRBJ2-7, with unresolved D. The V and J ends lost 1 base and 6 bases respectively, with 13 bases between them. CDR3 length: 14 residues. In germline, CDR1 is SGHTA, CDR2 FQGNSA. CDR3 sequence reads: CASSLETLSTEQYF. In nucleotides, the CDR3 is TGTGCCAGCAGCTTAGAAACCCTTTCTACCGAGCAGTACTTC.

The J gene is TRBJ1-2, the V gene TRBV28; 7 bases agree with TRBD1. Trimming took 5 bases from V and 0 from J; bases not matched to a gene: 6. The CDR3 has 15 residues. CDR1 is MDHEN, CDR2 SYDVKM, per germline. DNA for the CDR3: TGTGCCAGCAGTCCCCGGGACAGATCTAACTATGGCTACACCTTC. It encodes CASSPRDRSNYGYTF.

This sequence joins TRBV15 and TRBJ2-6; D not resolved. Germline V gene lookup returns CDR1 LNHNV and CDR2 YYDKDF (reference sequence). Deletions cut 7 bases from V and 2 bases from J, with 6 bases between. The CDR3 spans 13 residues. This chain's CDR3 is CATTVAGANVLTF. The CDR3 nucleotides read TGTGCCACCACGGTGGCTGGGGCCAACGTCCTGACTTTC.

The table lists this clone with a few counts. This chain uses TRBV6-1 with TRBJ2-6, with D hard to call. Germline V lookup: CDR1 MNHNS, CDR2 SASEGT. V was clipped by 3 bases and J by 0 bases, with 3 bases between them. The CDR3 sequence is 14 residues long. CDR3 loop: CASSDNSGANVLTF. In DNA form, the CDR3 reads TGTGCCAGCAGTGATAACTCTGGGGCCAACGTCCTGACTTTC.

V usage is TRBV5-1 and J usage is TRBJ2-3; tentatively, D is TRBD2 (6 bases). V dropped 6 bases and J dropped 2 bases, with 10 bases sitting between them. The CDR3 length is 13 residues. Germline values: CDR1 SGHRS, CDR2 YFSETQ. This chain's CDR3 is CASKVADTDTQYF. The CDR3 nucleotides read TGCGCCAGCAAGGTAGCGGACACAGATACGCAGTATTTT.

V usage is TRBV11-1 and J usage is TRBJ2-1, with 9 bases aligning to TRBD1. V lost 3 bases, J lost 3 bases, and 12 bases stayed unmatched. CDR1 is SGHAT and CDR2 is FQDESV in the germline V gene (reference sequence). This CDR3 has 18 amino acids. The DNA of the CDR3 is TGTGCCAGCAGCTTCTTTAATTCCGGGACAGGGAACTACAATGAGCAGTTCTTC. This codes for CASSFFNSGTGNYNEQFF.

This clone was observed a few times. The chain links TRBV19 to TRBJ2-3, with 9 bases that match TRBD2. Germline assignment: CDR1 LNHDA and CDR2 SQIVND (reference sequence). CDR3 length: 14 residues. With V trimmed by 4 bases and J by 4 bases, 3 bases remained unmatched. CDR3 amino acids: CASSSGRVPDTQYF. The CDR3 nucleotides read TGTGCCAGTAGTAGCGGGAGGGTCCCAGATACGCAGTATTTT.

The rearrangement uses TRBV6-5 and TRBJ1-2; weak D call: TRBD1 (5 bases). Germline CDR1 is MNHEY and CDR2 is SVGAGI. The CDR3 extends over 15 amino acids. V was shortened by 5 bases and J by 2 bases, with 15 bases between the two germline ends. The CDR3 loop is CASSPVGGGNYGYTF. The CDR3 bases are TGTGCCAGCAGTCCCGTGGGGGGAGGGAACTATGGCTACACCTTC.